The 27 T cell receptor beta chains below were found in one sample sequenced in a study of shared clonotypes between healthy human individuals. Using immunoSEQ multiplex PCR, the repertoire was profiled, and TCRdb retains in-frame clones only, with some absent. The table lists approximately 470,000 clones, around 73% of them singletons, with around 12% in the top ten. Material for sequencing was PBMCs. These TCRs come from a woman between 35 and 50 years old in good health. Some clones in this sample may be carry-over from other donors' samples.

In this sample, this clone turned up once. The chain is built from TRBV19 and TRBJ2-1, with D possibly TRBD2 on 6 matching bases. V was cut by 7 bases and J by 9 bases, with 16 bases left in between. The CDR3 runs to 13 residues. Germline CDR1 is LNHDA and CDR2 is SQIVND (reference sequence). Here the CDR3 reads CASNGSPFGEQFF. CDR3 sequence (DNA): TGTGCCAGTAACGGGAGCCCCTTTGGTGAGCAGTTCTTC.

This rearrangement joins TRBV6-6 to TRBJ2-7; 9 positions match TRBD2. V dropped 7 bases and J dropped 3; count of bases not matched to a gene: 10. This CDR3 is built from 15 residues. CDR1 MNHNY and CDR2 SVGAGI come from the germline V gene (reference sequence). The CDR3, as DNA: TGTGCCAGCACTGCCTCTCTAGCGGGATTCTACGAGCAGTACTTC. Its translation: CASTASLAGFYEQYF.

With regard to this clone: A much larger clone sits a single nucleotide away, making a read error possible. V gene TRBV5-5 combines with J gene TRBJ2-5, with 8 nucleotides matching TRBD1. Trimming took 4 bases from V and 3 from J; bases not matched to a gene: 14. The germline CDR1 and CDR2 sequences are SGHKS and YYEKEE (reference sequence). The CDR3 runs 17 residues. CDR3 nucleotide sequence: TGTGCCAGCAGCCAACTACAGGGGGAATTTATTAAAGAGACCCAGTACTTC. This sequence encodes CASSQLQGEFIKETQYF.

The chain combines TRBV28 with TRBJ2-7; 7 nucleotides match TRBD1. J was trimmed by 0 bases and V by 2 bases; bases with no gene match: 10. This CDR3 is 17 amino acids long. Germline V CDR1 and CDR2: MDHEN, SYDVKM. The CDR3 reads CASSLAYRGAPSYEQYF. DNA for the CDR3: TGTGCCAGCAGTTTAGCCTACAGGGGCGCCCCCTCCTACGAGCAGTACTTC.

The chain combines TRBV7-6 with TRBJ2-2; no reliable D call. Germline CDR1 and CDR2: SGHVS and FNYEAQ. Between the trimmed V and J ends, which lost 1 base and 3 bases, there was a span of 15 bases. The CDR3 has 17 residues. The CDR3 DNA is TGTGCCAGCAGCTTAGTAGGAGTTGCGACCTACACCGGGGAGCTGTTTTTT. Translated: CASSLVGVATYTGELFF.

CDR3 loop: CASSERTGSYEQYF. DNA for the CDR3: TGTGCCAGCAGTGAGAGGACAGGCTCCTACGAGCAGTACTTC. The chain combines TRBV6-1 with TRBJ2-7, with TRBD1 matching over 7 bases. V trimming: 3 bases; J trimming: 0 bases; junction bases outside the gene matches: 2. This CDR3 has 14 amino acids. The germline gives CDR1 MNHNS, CDR2 SASEGT.

V is TRBV12-5 and J is TRBJ2-3; either TRBD1 or TRBD2 may fit D (5 bases each). The germline gives CDR1 LGHNT, CDR2 FRNRAP. With 6 bases removed from V and 2 bases from J, the gap between germline ends came to 12 bases. The CDR3 extends over 14 amino acids. The CDR3 sequence is CASGWDLNTDTQYF. The CDR3 coding sequence is TGTGCTAGTGGGTGGGACCTTAACACAGATACGCAGTATTTT.

The V and J genes are TRBV5-5 and TRBJ1-5, with 9 bases fitting TRBD1. The CDR3 runs 14 residues. J lost 3 bases, V lost 3 bases, and 1 base had no gene match. The germline gives CDR1 SGHKS, CDR2 YYEKEE (reference sequence). CDR3 nucleotides: TGTGCCAGCAGCTGGACAGGGGTCAATCAGCCCCAGCATTTT. It is translated as CASSWTGVNQPQHF.

This clone has a count of ten or more. The rearrangement uses TRBV7-9 and TRBJ2-7; 10 bases are a match to TRBD1. The germline gives CDR1 SEHNR, CDR2 FQNEAQ (reference sequence). V dropped 2 bases and J dropped 6; count of bases not matched to a gene: 7. The CDR3 extends over 15 amino acids. The CDR3 sequence: CASSLNLRDRGEQYF. CDR3 nucleotide sequence: TGTGCCAGCAGCTTAAACCTGCGGGACAGGGGCGAGCAGTACTTC.

The J gene is TRBJ2-7, the V gene TRBV28, with D unclear. V was pared by 6 bases and J by 5 bases, with 8 bases between. Per germline, CDR1 MDHEN and CDR2 SYDVKM. The CDR3 sequence is 11 residues long. Here the CDR3 DNA reads TGTGCCAGCAGCCAGAGACACGAGCAGTACTTC. This codes for CASSQRHEQYF.

The DNA of the CDR3 is TGTGCCAGTTCATCCGTGTTTGGTGAGACCCAGTACTTC. Translation gives CASSSVFGETQYF. The chain uses TRBV9 and TRBJ2-5, with no clear D. The CDR3 sequence is 13 residues long. In germline, CDR1 is SGDLS, CDR2 YYNGEE. Trimming cost V 8 bases and J 5 bases, with 16 bases left between them.

J is TRBJ2-1 and V is TRBV6-6; TRBD1 agrees at 7 bases. The CDR3 length is 15 residues. The germline V gene encodes CDR1 MNHNY and CDR2 SVGAGI (reference sequence). The trim removed 6 bases at V and 1 base at J, leaving 6 bases unmatched. Written as DNA, the CDR3 is TGTGCCAGCAGAAGAGGGGGCTCATCCTACAATGAGCAGTTCTTC. Its protein is CASRRGGSSYNEQFF.

The V call is TRBV7-6, the J call TRBJ2-1, with 11 bases identical to TRBD2. Germline lookup yields CDR1 SGHVS and CDR2 FNYEAQ. V lost 5 bases and J lost 4; bases outside the gene matches: 4. The CDR3 totals 15 residues. The CDR3 nucleotides are TGTGCCAGCAGCCGGACTAGCGGGCAATACAATGAGCAGTTCTTC. It is translated as CASSRTSGQYNEQFF.

The gene calls are TRBV7-3 and TRBJ2-7; 7 nucleotides match TRBD2. The V gene's germline CDR1 is SGHTA and CDR2 FQGTGA. V was pared by 4 bases and J by 5 bases, with 5 bases of the junction left unmatched. This CDR3 is 13 amino acids long. CDR3 residues: CASSWGGEDEQYF. The CDR3 nucleotides read TGTGCCAGCAGCTGGGGAGGGGAAGACGAGCAGTACTTC.

This clone was counted a few times. The rearrangement uses TRBV7-9 and TRBJ1-5; D unclear. The V gene's germline CDR1 is SEHNR and CDR2 FQNEAQ (reference sequence). This CDR3 is 14 amino acids long. Trimming cost V 1 base and J 1 base, with 5 bases left between them. CDR3 bases: TGTGCCAGCAGCTTAGGCCAGAGCAATCAGCCCCAGCATTTT. Protein: CASSLGQSNQPQHF.

This clone was detected many times. The chain is built from TRBV14 and TRBJ1-5; unclear D gene. There are 12 residues in the CDR3. The V gene lost 3 bases and the J gene lost 3 bases, with 3 bases spanning the gap. CDR1 and CDR2 (germline): SGHDN, FVKESK. This CDR3 is CASSQVNQPQHF. The CDR3 region has the DNA TGTGCCAGCAGCCAGGTCAATCAGCCCCAGCATTTT. The full variable domain, rest sourced from reference TRBV14 and TRBJ1-5, is EAGVTQFPSHSVIEKGQTVTLRCDPISGHDNLYWYRRVMGKEIKFLLHFVKESKQDESGMPNNRFLAERTGGTYSTLKVQPAELEDSGVYFCASSQVNQPQHFGDGTRLSIL.

J is TRBJ2-7 and V is TRBV6-1; 8 positions agree with TRBD2. CDR3 size: 14 residues. Germline V lookup: CDR1 MNHNS, CDR2 SASEGT. The junction had 3 bases not matched to a gene; V was cut back by 5 bases and J by 0 bases. The CDR3 nucleotides read TGTGCCAGCAGTCTAGCGGGCCACTCCTACGAGCAGTACTTC. As protein: CASSLAGHSYEQYF.

The chain links TRBV29-1 to TRBJ2-5, with D maybe TRBD2 (7 bases). CDR3 length equals 14 residues. CDR1 is SQVTM and CDR2 is ANQGSEA in the germline V gene. Trimming shortened V by 4 bases and J by 5 bases, and 17 bases separated the two germline ends. CDR3 amino acids: CSVVGGAPRETQYF. DNA for the CDR3: TGCAGCGTTGTTGGGGGGGCGCCCCGGGAGACCCAGTACTTC.

This chain joins TRBV19 and TRBJ1-2; maybe TRBD1 (5 bases). The CDR3 loop spans 14 amino acids. Trimming stripped 7 bases from V and 5 bases from J, with 17 bases between. Germline V lookup: CDR1 LNHDA, CDR2 SQIVND (reference sequence). The CDR3 bases are TGTGCCAGTACCCCCGGGGCAGGGCTTTATGGCTACACCTTC. Amino acid sequence: CASTPGAGLYGYTF. Looking up the rest from reference TRBV19 and TRBJ1-2 gives the full variable domain: DGGITQSPKYLFRKEGQNVTLSCEQNLNHDAMYWYRQDPGQGLRLIYYSQIVNDFQKGDIAEGYSVSREKKESFPLTVTSAQKNPTAFYLCASTPGAGLYGYTFGSGTRLTVV.

The gene calls are TRBV4-1 and TRBJ2-7; 10 positions agree with TRBD1. The CDR3 spans 15 residues. CDR1 is MGHRA, CDR2 YSYEKL, per germline. V gave up 2 bases and J gave up 4 bases; unmatched junction bases: 5. The chain's CDR3 is CASSQPGQGNYEQYF. DNA of the CDR3: TGCGCCAGCAGCCAACCGGGACAGGGGAATTACGAGCAGTACTTC.

The chain employs TRBV28 and TRBJ2-7; no definite D call. Germline V gene data show CDR1 as MDHEN and CDR2 as SYDVKM. Trimming pared 7 bases from V and 1 base from J, leaving 8 bases between. This CDR3 spans 12 amino acids. The CDR3 sequence is CASTTHSYEQYF. The CDR3 nucleotides are TGTGCCAGCACTACTCATTCCTACGAGCAGTACTTC. The complete variable domain, with remaining parts taken from reference TRBV28 and TRBJ2-7, reads DVKVTQSSRYLVKRTGEKVFLECVQDMDHENMFWYRQDPGLGLRLIYFSYDVKMKEKGDIPEGYSVSREKKERFSLILESASTNQTSMYLCASTTHSYEQYFGPGTRLTVT.

This clone was observed a few times. The V call is TRBV19, the J call TRBJ2-7, with 12 bases that match TRBD1. Germline loops: CDR1 LNHDA, CDR2 SQIVND (reference sequence). The CDR3 sequence is 14 residues long. J gave up 2 bases and V 6 bases, and 2 bases lay outside the gene matches. The CDR3 protein is CASSGTGGTYEQYF. The CDR3 region has the DNA TGTGCCAGTAGCGGGACAGGGGGCACCTACGAGCAGTACTTC.

The chain employs TRBV7-3 and TRBJ2-3; 10 positions match TRBD1. Per germline, CDR1 SGHTA and CDR2 FQGTGA. This CDR3 has 15 residues. Losses at the gene ends were 5 bases for V and 0 bases for J; bases not matched to a gene: 2. CDR3 nucleotides: TGTGCCAGCAGCGACAGGGGGCTTAGCACAGATACGCAGTATTTT. It encodes CASSDRGLSTDTQYF.

V and J are TRBV6-6 and TRBJ2-7; D assignment may be TRBD1 or TRBD2 (6 bases each). Trimming took off 7 bases at V and 0 bases at J, with 16 bases between the two ends. The CDR3 has 15 residues. Germline V CDR1 and CDR2: MNHNY, SVGAGI (reference sequence). Written as DNA, the CDR3 is TGTGCCAGCAACCTACAGGGTAGCGGCTCCTACGAGCAGTACTTC. Residues: CASNLQGSGSYEQYF.

The chain combines TRBV19 with TRBJ2-1; maybe TRBD2 (7 bases). From germline, CDR1 is LNHDA and CDR2 SQIVND (reference sequence). Trimming shortened V by 4 bases and J by 3 bases, and 19 bases separated the two germline ends. The CDR3 runs to 17 residues. The CDR3 nucleotides read TGTGCCAGTAGTAGCAGGGGATTAGCGGGTTTCTACAATGAGCAGTTCTTC. This gives the protein CASSSRGLAGFYNEQFF.

The chain is built from TRBV5-4 and TRBJ2-1; D uncertain. This CDR3 is built from 14 residues. Germline V gene sequence: CDR1 SGHNT, CDR2 YYREEE (reference sequence). V was shortened by 1 base and J by 14 bases, with 19 bases between the two germline ends. CDR3 nucleotide sequence: TGTGCCAGCAGCTTGTCTCCGATCGATCCGTCGGAGTTCTTC. This translates into CASSLSPIDPSEFF.

The CDR3 bases are TGCGCCAGCTCGGCCGGGGGGAGCGACCAAGAGACCCAGTACTTC. Residues: CASSAGGSDQETQYF. The chain uses TRBV5-1 and TRBJ2-5; 7 bases agree with TRBD2. Germline trimming cut 7 bases from V and 0 bases from J; bases unmatched to any gene: 9. The CDR3 runs 15 residues. Germline loops: CDR1 SGHRS, CDR2 YFSETQ.